The 16 T cell receptor beta chains listed next were all sequenced from one sample in a study of blood T cell repertoires in COVID-19. Profiling relied on immunoSEQ multiplex PCR, and the TCRdb table lists in-frame clones only, not all of them. Of some 40,000 clones listed, nearly 90% are singletons. Sequencing was carried out using peripheral blood. These TCRs come from a man in his 70s with active COVID-19.

The chain has TRBV28 and TRBJ1-5; TRBD1 agrees at 8 bases. V gave up 11 bases and J gave up 9 bases; unmatched junction bases: 15. Looked up from germline, CDR1 is MDHEN and CDR2 is SYDVKM. The CDR3 sequence is 14 residues long. The CDR3 DNA is TGTGCCGGCCGTCGACAGGGGCGCAGGGGGCCCCAGCATTTT. Residues: CAGRRQGRRGPQHF.

The V call is TRBV5-5, the J call TRBJ2-1; 9 bases match TRBD1. The CDR3 contains 19 residues. Per germline, CDR1 SGHKS and CDR2 YYEKEE (reference sequence). V lost 0 bases, J lost 0 bases, and 10 bases stayed unmatched. As DNA, the CDR3 is TGTGCCAGCAGCTTGGGATTACAGGGGGCTTGGGGCTCCTACAATGAGCAGTTCTTC. Encoded protein: CASSLGLQGAWGSYNEQFF.

CDR3 coding DNA: TGTGCCAGTAGTATCCTCCCGTCTATAGTGAATGAGCAGTTCTTC. Protein: CASSILPSIVNEQFF. This rearrangement joins TRBV19 to TRBJ2-1; D remains unclear. CDR1 LNHDA and CDR2 SQIVND come from the germline V gene (reference sequence). The CDR3 consists of 15 residues. Trimming pared 3 bases from V and 7 bases from J, leaving 16 bases between. The variable domain in full, completed from reference TRBV19 and TRBJ2-1, reads DGGITQSPKYLFRKEGQNVTLSCEQNLNHDAMYWYRQDPGQGLRLIYYSQIVNDFQKGDIAEGYSVSREKKESFPLTVTSAQKNPTAFYLCASSILPSIVNEQFFGPGTRLTVL.

This chain connects TRBV19 to TRBJ2-7; D may be TRBD1 (6 bases). Germline V gene lookup returns CDR1 LNHDA and CDR2 SQIVND (reference sequence). V shed 4 bases and J shed 5 bases, with 9 bases lying between them. This CDR3 spans 12 amino acids. CDR3 protein: CASSTGAHEQYF. As DNA, the CDR3 is TGTGCCAGTAGTACAGGGGCCCACGAGCAGTACTTC.

This clone appeared once. This rearrangement joins TRBV11-2 to TRBJ1-2; no reliable D call. The CDR3 is made up of 14 amino acids. The V and J ends lost 1 base and 4 bases respectively, with 10 bases between them. Germline values: CDR1 SGHAT, CDR2 FQNNGV. The CDR3 here is CASSLGQAFYGYTF. CDR3 nucleotide sequence: TGTGCCAGCAGCTTAGGACAAGCCTTCTATGGCTACACCTTC. Variable domain in full (rest from reference TRBV11-2 and TRBJ1-2): EAGVAQSPRYKIIEKRQSVAFWCNPISGHATLYWYQQILGQGPKLLIQFQNNGVVDDSQLPKDRFSAERLKGVDSTLKIQPAKLEDSAVYLCASSLGQAFYGYTFGSGTRLTVV.

The chain carries TRBV7-6 and TRBJ2-6, with a weak D call TRBD1 (6 bases). Per the germline V gene, CDR1 is SGHVS and CDR2 is FNYEAQ. This CDR3 region has 14 residues. The V end was cut by 4 bases, the J end by 3 bases, with 7 bases between. As DNA, the CDR3 is TGTGCCAGCAGCTCCAGGGGTGGGGCCAACGTCCTGACTTTC. It yields the protein CASSSRGGANVLTF.

The rearrangement uses TRBV30 and TRBJ1-2, with D maybe TRBD1 (6 bases). This CDR3 spans 16 amino acids. Trimming removed 4 bases from V and 5 bases from J, with 23 bases in between. Germline V gene lookup returns CDR1 GTSNPN and CDR2 SVGIG (reference sequence). The DNA of the CDR3 is TGTGCCTGGACCCTACGGGGGGGCAGGGGAGGGTATGGCTACACCTTC. Encoded protein: CAWTLRGGRGGYGYTF. The full variable domain, in which reference TRBV30 and TRBJ1-2 provide the parts outside the CDR3, is SQTIHQWPATLVQPVGSPLSLECTVEGTSNPNLYWYRQAAGRGLQLLFYSVGIGQISSEVPQNLSASRPQDRQFILSSKKLLLSDSGFYLCAWTLRGGRGGYGYTFGSGTRLTVV.

This clone turned up a few times. This chain uses TRBV5-1 with TRBJ1-2; tentative D call: TRBD1 (6 bases). Looked up from germline, CDR1 is SGHRS and CDR2 is YFSETQ. The V gene lost 7 bases and the J gene lost 0 bases, with 10 bases spanning the gap. The CDR3 loop spans 13 amino acids. DNA for the CDR3: TGCGCCAGCCGTGAGGGGGCTAACTATGGCTACACCTTC. Its protein is CASREGANYGYTF.

The rearrangement uses TRBV5-1 and TRBJ1-6; D is undetermined. CDR3 length: 15 residues. The germline V and J ends were trimmed by 4 bases and 6 bases, with 14 bases remaining between them. Germline V lookup: CDR1 SGHRS, CDR2 YFSETQ. The CDR3 DNA sequence: TGCGCCAGCAGCCCCAGATCGGGAAGTAATTCACCCCTCCACTTT. It codes for CASSPRSGSNSPLHF. Filled out from reference TRBV5-1 and TRBJ1-6, the complete variable domain reads KAGVTQTPRYLIKTRGQQVTLSCSPISGHRSVSWYQQTPGQGLQFLFEYFSETQRNKGNFPGRFSGRQFSNSRSEMNVSTLELGDSALYLCASSPRSGSNSPLHFGNGTRLTVT.

The chain is built from TRBV30 and TRBJ2-2; D ambiguous. Trimming removed 5 bases at V and 5 bases at J, with 9 bases between. Germline CDR1 and CDR2: GTSNPN and SVGIG (reference sequence). The CDR3 loop spans 12 amino acids. The CDR3 is CAWSLTTGELFF. CDR3 DNA: TGTGCCTGGTCCTTAACTACCGGGGAGCTGTTTTTT.

The chain has TRBV11-1 and TRBJ2-3; D uncertain. In germline, CDR1 is SGHAT, CDR2 FQDESV (reference sequence). Deletions cut 5 bases from V and 6 bases from J, with 9 bases between. This CDR3 has 12 residues. CDR3 sequence reads: CASSANYDTQYF. The CDR3 DNA reads TGTGCCAGCAGCGCAAACTATGATACGCAGTATTTT.

V is TRBV7-8 and J is TRBJ2-3, with TRBD2 matching 8 bases. Germline CDR1 SGHVS, CDR2 FQNEAQ. V gave up 5 bases and J gave up 2 bases; unmatched junction bases: 12. The CDR3 extends over 17 amino acids. Here the CDR3 reads CASSQRGSRSYTDTQYF. In DNA, the CDR3 is TGTGCCAGCAGCCAGCGGGGGTCGAGATCATACACAGATACGCAGTATTTT.

The chain combines TRBV15 with TRBJ2-6; D might be TRBD1 (6 bases). The CDR3 contains 19 residues. The germline gives CDR1 LNHNV, CDR2 YYDKDF (reference sequence). Trimming stripped 0 bases from V and 0 bases from J, with 15 bases between. CDR3 residues: CATSRDGQGIPSGANVLTF. DNA for the CDR3: TGTGCCACCAGCAGAGATGGTCAGGGGATCCCCTCTGGGGCCAACGTCCTGACTTTC.

The rearrangement joins TRBV7-8 to TRBJ2-6, with 8 bases lining up with TRBD2. V trimming: 5 bases; J trimming: 0 bases; junction bases outside the gene matches: 9. The CDR3 runs to 18 residues. The germline V gene encodes CDR1 SGHVS and CDR2 FQNEAQ. The CDR3 sequence: CASSNTGTRISGANVLTF. The CDR3 nucleotides read TGTGCCAGCAGCAACACCGGGACTAGGATCTCTGGGGCCAACGTCCTGACTTTC.

The CDR3 is CASSPRPSGGLQETQYF. In DNA form, the CDR3 reads TGTGCCAGCTCACCAAGGCCTAGCGGGGGCCTCCAAGAGACCCAGTACTTC. This chain uses TRBV18 with TRBJ2-5, with 10 bases matching TRBD2. The CDR3 consists of 17 residues. Germline CDR1 KGHSH, CDR2 LQKENI. J was trimmed by 1 base and V by 2 bases; bases with no gene match: 7.

The chain links TRBV24-1 to TRBJ2-5; D gene ambiguous. V dropped 7 bases and J dropped 1 base, with 9 bases sitting between them. The CDR3 totals 13 residues. In germline, CDR1 is KGHDR, CDR2 SFDVKD. This CDR3 is CATRRGGQETQYF. The CDR3 DNA sequence: TGTGCCACCAGACGTGGCGGCCAAGAGACCCAGTACTTC.